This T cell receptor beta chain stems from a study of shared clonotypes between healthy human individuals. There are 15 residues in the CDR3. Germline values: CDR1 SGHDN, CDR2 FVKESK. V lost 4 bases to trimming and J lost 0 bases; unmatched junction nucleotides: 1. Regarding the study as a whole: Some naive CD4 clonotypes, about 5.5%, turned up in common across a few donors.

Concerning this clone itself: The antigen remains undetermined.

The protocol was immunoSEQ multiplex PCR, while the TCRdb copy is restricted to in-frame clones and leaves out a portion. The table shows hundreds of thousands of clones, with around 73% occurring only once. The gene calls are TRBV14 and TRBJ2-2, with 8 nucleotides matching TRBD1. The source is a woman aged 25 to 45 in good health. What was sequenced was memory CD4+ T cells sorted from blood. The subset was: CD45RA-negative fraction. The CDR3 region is CASSRQGPNTGELFF. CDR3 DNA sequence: TGTGCCAGCAGCCGACAGGGGCCGAACACCGGGGAGCTGTTTTTT.